The T cell receptor beta chain described here comes from a study of T cell responses to AZD1222 COVID-19 vaccine. Sequenced by immunoSEQ multiplex PCR; TCRdb stores in-frame clones only, minus some. The repertoire consists of roughly 140,000 clones, with 80% to 90% occurring once and the leading ten covering just over 9%. Study conclusions and caveats: Repertoire sampling was restricted to post-peak T cell response timepoints. Just a handful of AZD1222 recipients were seropositive at baseline.

As concerns this clone: What it recognizes is unknown.

The analysis combined second doses at about 4 or about 12 weeks. The CDR3 loop spans 16 amino acids. CDR1 is SGHNT, CDR2 YYREEE, per germline (reference sequence). The germline V and J ends were trimmed by 1 base and 1 base, with 14 bases remaining between them. This receptor was taken from an adult who received the AZD1222 COVID-19 vaccine. The genes are TRBV5-4 and TRBJ1-1; D not resolved. Sequencing was performed on peripheral blood, taken 28 days after the second AZD1222 dose. The CDR3 DNA sequence: TGTGCCAGCAGCTTGTCTTTCGGGCTGGGGAACACTGAAGCTTTCTTT. Translating it yields CASSLSFGLGNTEAFF.